This TCR beta chain is drawn from a study of T cells in Graves' hyperthyroidism and ophthalmopathy. Study summary: Peripheral blood samples were taken at initial diagnosis, prior to any treatment.

The CDR3 regions of TCR beta were amplified from RNA transcripts. The study used the HTBI primer set for a first-round RT-PCR of the TCR CDR3. TCRdb re-called the multiplex PCR reads with MiXCR, one entry per CDR3 protein. The repertoire consists of about 480,000 distinct CDR3 sequences, with around a quarter occurring once and the leading ten covering around 11%. Overall study results and limits: Most clonotypes that expanded in the thyroid above 0.001 also showed up in blood. A 13 V-J model separated ophthalmopathy from stable hyperthyroidism.

The PBMCs were taken from about 9.7 ml of fresh peripheral blood. The sample holds many counts of this clonotype. Its target is not known. The CDR3 loop spans 16 amino acids. V was trimmed by 2 bases and J by 4 bases, leaving 12 bases between them. Germline CDR1 SGHAT, CDR2 FQNNGV. This chain joins TRBV11-2 and TRBJ2-6; D remains unclear. The TCR originated in a woman aged 25 to 45 with Graves' ophthalmopathy. Input material: blood. The CDR3 DNA reads TGTGCCAGCAGCTTAAACTTGGCAGTCGGGGCCAACGTCCTGACTTTC. Translated: CASSLNLAVGANVLTF.